Each of the 20 T cell receptor beta chains below was sequenced from the same sample in a study of response to subunit inactivated influenza vaccine. TCRdb ran MiXCR on the RT-PCR reads and lists one entry per CDR3 protein. In the table there are some 500,000 distinct CDR3 sequences, around 25% of which are singletons. Source: CD4+ T cells sorted from PBMCs, taken approximately 5 days after vaccination. The source of these receptors is a man aged 45-65 years who received an inactivated influenza vaccine.

The rearrangement uses TRBV11-2 and TRBJ2-7, with TRBD2 identical over 8 bases. The CDR3 spans 18 residues. J gave up 4 bases and V 5 bases, and 19 bases lay outside the gene matches. Germline V gives CDR1 SGHAT, CDR2 FQNNGV. CDR3 DNA: TGTGCCAGCAGCCGCCAACCAAATATCGGGACTAGTATTTACGAGCAGTACTTC. Translation gives CASSRQPNIGTSIYEQYF.

This clonotype was detected ten times or more. The chain has TRBV28 and TRBJ2-7, with D tentatively TRBD2 (6 bases). This CDR3 is 14 amino acids long. Deletions cut 3 bases from V and 6 bases from J, with 15 bases between. Germline V lookup: CDR1 MDHEN, CDR2 SYDVKM. In DNA, the CDR3 is TGTGCCAGCAGTTTTCAGGGCCGGCGGGGCGAGCAGTACTTC. Translated, it gives CASSFQGRRGEQYF.

This clonotype was seen many times. The rearrangement uses TRBV6-2 or TRBV6-3 and TRBJ1-2; D not certain. CDR1 is MNHEY, CDR2 SVGEGT, per germline. Trimming cost V 4 bases and J 3 bases, with 6 bases left between them. The CDR3 totals 12 residues. CDR3 residues: CASSWTDYGYTF. The CDR3 nucleotides are TGTGCCAGCAGTTGGACTGACTATGGCTACACCTTC.

This clonotype was seen at least ten times. The genes are TRBV12-3 or TRBV12-4 and TRBJ1-3, with D perhaps matching TRBD1 (6 bases). The CDR3 sequence is 15 residues long. Trimming shortened V by 3 bases and J by 0 bases, and 9 bases separated the two germline ends. The CDR3: CASSFGQYSGNTIYF. As DNA, the CDR3 is TGTGCCAGCAGTTTTGGACAGTACTCTGGAAACACCATATATTTT.

CDR3 bases: TGCAGTGCTAGAGATTACCCTGAGCAGTTCTTC. It translates to CSARDYPEQFF. The J gene is TRBJ2-1, the V gene TRBV20-1; D not certain. Trimming removed 0 bases from V and 9 bases from J, with 6 bases in between. Per the germline V gene, CDR1 is DFQATT and CDR2 is SNEGSKA (reference sequence). The CDR3 extends over 11 amino acids.

In its sample, this clonotype was seen a few times. The V and J genes are TRBV6-1 and TRBJ1-5; D is perhaps TRBD1 (6 bases). The length of the CDR3 is 14 residues. The V end lost 6 bases, the J end lost 6 bases, and 15 bases lay between the germline ends. Germline V CDR1 and CDR2: MNHNS, SASEGT. CDR3 DNA: TGTGCCAGCAGCCCTAGGGGGGGACCTCAGCCCCAGCATTTT. Translating gives CASSPRGGPQPQHF.

This clonotype was recorded at least ten times. The chain joins TRBV20-1 to TRBJ1-3; tentative D call: TRBD1 (5 bases). The CDR3 contains 13 residues. Germline CDR1 DFQATT, CDR2 SNEGSKA (reference sequence). V gave up 7 bases and J gave up 3 bases, with 13 bases separating them. CDR3 loop: CSGTTGLGNTIYF. In nucleotides, the CDR3 is TGCAGTGGGACTACAGGCCTTGGAAACACCATATATTTT.

The chain joins TRBV7-2 to TRBJ2-1, with D possibly TRBD1 on 5 matching bases. V lost 2 bases and J lost 7, with 21 bases in between. The CDR3 has 17 amino acids. Germline V gene sequence: CDR1 SGHTA, CDR2 FQGNSA. CDR3 nucleotide sequence: TGTGCCAGCAGCTTAATGGCCCGAGTGATAGGGGTTAATGAGCAGTTCTTC. This gives the protein CASSLMARVIGVNEQFF.

This clonotype was picked up a small number of times. V and J are TRBV5-1 and TRBJ1-1; D uncertain. Deletions cut 4 bases from V and 4 bases from J, with 17 bases between. CDR3 length: 15 residues. Germline CDR1 is SGHRS and CDR2 is YFSETQ. The CDR3 is CASSVDRPAGTEAFF. In DNA form, the CDR3 reads TGCGCCAGCAGCGTCGATAGGCCCGCGGGCACTGAAGCTTTCTTT.

The rearrangement links TRBV20-1 to TRBJ2-1; TRBD2 matches 10 bases. This CDR3 is 16 amino acids long. CDR1 and CDR2 from the germline V gene are DFQATT and SNEGSKA (reference sequence). J gave up 8 bases and V 1 base, and 11 bases lay outside the gene matches. CDR3 sequence: CSARAIAGGIFDEQFF. The CDR3 region has the DNA TGCAGTGCTAGAGCTATAGCGGGGGGTATCTTCGATGAGCAGTTCTTC.

The gene calls are TRBV15 and TRBJ2-7; D unclear. V was pared by 0 bases and J by 2 bases, with 14 bases between. Germline lookup yields CDR1 LNHNV and CDR2 YYDKDF (reference sequence). This CDR3 is built from 16 residues. CDR3 coding DNA: TGTGCCACCAGCAGAGATTACGAACGTATTACCTACGAGCAGTACTTC. Translated, it gives CATSRDYERITYEQYF.

CDR3 bases: TGTGCCAGCAGGGGGTCAGGGCTGGCCTCCTACGAGCAGTACTTC. It specifies CASRGSGLASYEQYF. The gene calls are TRBV6-2 or TRBV6-3 and TRBJ2-7; a possible D gene is TRBD1 (5 bases). The CDR3 covers 15 residues. V was pared by 6 bases and J by 0 bases, with 15 bases between. Germline V gene lookup returns CDR1 MNHEY and CDR2 SVGEGT.

This clonotype has just a few counts. The chain uses TRBV11-2 and TRBJ2-2, with D maybe TRBD1 (5 bases). CDR1 and CDR2 from the germline V gene are SGHAT and FQNNGV. V was clipped by 1 base and J by 0 bases, with 12 bases between them. CDR3 length: 17 residues. CDR3 sequence reads: CASSLGVTVSNTGELFF. CDR3 sequence (DNA): TGTGCCAGCAGCTTAGGGGTGACAGTTTCGAACACCGGGGAGCTGTTTTTT.

V is TRBV7-2 and J is TRBJ2-1; 12 positions match TRBD2. Germline loops: CDR1 SGHTA, CDR2 FQGNSA. The CDR3 runs to 16 residues. The J segment lost 10 bases and the V segment lost 5 bases, leaving 12 bases of the junction unmatched. The DNA for the CDR3 is TGTGCCAGCAGCCGAGGACTAGCGGGGATAGGGGGCGAGCAGTTCTTC. This codes for CASSRGLAGIGGEQFF.

This clonotype was detected a few times. The gene calls are TRBV5-6 and TRBJ2-1; D is undetermined. CDR3 length equals 16 residues. Germline assignment: CDR1 SGHDT and CDR2 YYEEEE. V lost 0 bases and J lost 1, with 11 bases in between. The CDR3 region is CASSLELGRSYNEQFF. CDR3 bases: TGTGCCAGCAGCTTGGAACTGGGTAGGTCCTACAATGAGCAGTTCTTC.

This clonotype was seen only a few times. The rearrangement joins TRBV11-2 to TRBJ2-5; D possibly corresponds to TRBD2 (6 bases). Trimming stripped 5 bases from V and 1 base from J, with 11 bases between. The V gene's germline CDR1 is SGHAT and CDR2 FQNNGV. This CDR3 has 14 residues. CDR3 residues: CASSRRGIQETQYF. The CDR3 nucleotides are TGTGCCAGCAGCCGACGGGGGATCCAAGAGACCCAGTACTTC.

This clonotype occurred a few times. This rearrangement joins TRBV29-1 to TRBJ1-1; 8 bases are shared with TRBD1. Looked up from germline, CDR1 is SQVTM and CDR2 is ANQGSEA. V lost 6 bases and J lost 6; bases outside the gene matches: 9. CDR3 length: 13 amino acids. DNA of the CDR3: TGCAGCGTCCGACAGGGGTATTTTTCTGAAGCTTTCTTT. Residues: CSVRQGYFSEAFF.

This clonotype turned up a few times. The gene calls are TRBV7-2 and TRBJ1-2, with a weak D call TRBD1 (6 bases). Per germline, CDR1 SGHTA and CDR2 FQGNSA. The CDR3 contains 15 residues. The ends were cut back, 0 bases at V and 2 bases at J, with 10 bases in the middle. The CDR3 region is CASSLAYGGNYGYTF. The DNA for the CDR3 is TGTGCCAGCAGCTTAGCCTATGGGGGCAACTATGGCTACACCTTC.

The rearrangement links TRBV9 to TRBJ2-1, with 7 nucleotides matching TRBD2. Per germline, CDR1 SGDLS and CDR2 YYNGEE. CDR3 length equals 18 residues. V was pared by 3 bases and J by 5 bases, with 17 bases of the junction left unmatched. CDR3 sequence: CASSGPNPLAGVHNEQFF. CDR3 coding DNA: TGTGCCAGCAGCGGCCCAAACCCTCTGGCGGGAGTTCACAATGAGCAGTTCTTC.

The chain carries TRBV7-2 and TRBJ1-2, with D possibly being TRBD1 (6 bases). V gave up 7 bases and J gave up 8 bases, with 17 bases separating them. Germline-derived CDR1 and CDR2 are SGHTA and FQGNSA. The CDR3 is made up of 13 amino acids. Here the CDR3 DNA reads TGTGCCAGCAACAGGGACATTTGGAACGGCTACACCTTC. Protein: CASNRDIWNGYTF.